This T cell receptor beta chain was sequenced during a study of blood T cell repertoires in COVID-19. Whole-study context: The samples span acute and convalescent COVID-19 from the United States, Italy and Spain. PBMCs, B-cell-depleted T cells, or T cells provided the cDNA or gDNA that made up the material.

This clone was observed a handful of times. Looked up from germline, CDR1 is LGHNA and CDR2 is YSLEER. V shed 1 base, J shed 3 bases, and the junction held 3 bases outside the gene matches. The CDR3 spans 15 residues. Per the authors' pipeline: How many nucleated cells were present was estimated from reference gene primer amplification. Produced via immunoSEQ multiplex PCR; TCRdb's table is partial and in-frame only. V and J calls and clone size follow that table, whereas D and trimming were derived from the DNA. The sample gives 200,000 to 300,000 clones, 60% to 75% of which show up once; more than 2.5% is in the top ten.

Sequenced material: peripheral blood. This rearrangement joins TRBV4-3 to TRBJ2-3; 8 bases fit TRBD2. The source is a woman of 80 years or more with acute or convalescent COVID-19. The CDR3 spells CASSQGLARTDTQYF. For the CDR3, the DNA is TGCGCCAGCAGCCAAGGACTAGCGAGGACAGATACGCAGTATTTT.